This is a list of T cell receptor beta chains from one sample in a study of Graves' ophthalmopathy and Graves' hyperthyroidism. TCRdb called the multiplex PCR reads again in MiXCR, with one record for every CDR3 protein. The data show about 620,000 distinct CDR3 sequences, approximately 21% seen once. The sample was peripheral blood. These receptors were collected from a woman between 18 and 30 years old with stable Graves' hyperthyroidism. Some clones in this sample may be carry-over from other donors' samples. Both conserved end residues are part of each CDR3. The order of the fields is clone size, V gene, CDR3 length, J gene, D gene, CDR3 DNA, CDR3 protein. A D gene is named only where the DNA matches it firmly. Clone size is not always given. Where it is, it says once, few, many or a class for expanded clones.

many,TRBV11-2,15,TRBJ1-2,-,TGTGCCAGCAGCCCCATTGGGGGATCTGACTATGGCTACACCTTC,CASSPIGGSDYGYTF
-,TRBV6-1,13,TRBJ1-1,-,TGTGCCAGCAGTGGCACGGAGGTACTATTGGCTTTCTTT,CASSGTEVLLAFF
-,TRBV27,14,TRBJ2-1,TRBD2,TGTGCCAGCAGTTTACGTCGGGAGGGCGATGAGCAGTTCTTC,CASSLRREGDEQFF
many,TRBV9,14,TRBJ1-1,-,TGTGCCAGCAGCGTAGAGGGCGGATACACTGAAGCTTTCTTT,CASSVEGGYTEAFF
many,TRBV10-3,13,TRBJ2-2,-,TGTGCCATTATAGACAGTTACACCGGGGAGCTGTTTTTT,CAIIDSYTGELFF
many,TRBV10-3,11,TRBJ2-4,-,TGTGCCATCAGTGACGGGACGTCAACTTACTTC,CAISDGTSTYF
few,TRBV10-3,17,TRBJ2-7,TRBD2,TGTGCCATCAGTGAGTCGAACTTACTAGCGGGAGGAATCGAGCAGTACTTC,CAISESNLLAGGIEQYF
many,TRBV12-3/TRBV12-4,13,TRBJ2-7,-,TGTGCCAGCAGTGTCGGGCCTCAGGGGGAGCAGTACTTC,CASSVGPQGEQYF
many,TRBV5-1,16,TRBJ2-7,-,TGCGCCAGCACTCCGGCGCCAGGGTACGAAGGCCACGAGCAGTACTTC,CASTPAPGYEGHEQYF
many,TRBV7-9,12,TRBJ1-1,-,TGTGCCAGCAGCTTAGCACGGGGGCCCGCTTTCTTT,CASSLARGPAFF
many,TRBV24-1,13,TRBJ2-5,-,TGTGCCACCGCCCCCGGGAGCCAAGAGACCCAGTACTTC,CATAPGSQETQYF
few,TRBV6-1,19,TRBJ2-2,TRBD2,TGTGCCAGCAGTGAAGTGGGGGCGCCACTAGCGGGCCGGGCCGGGGAGCTGTTTTTT,CASSEVGAPLAGRAGELFF
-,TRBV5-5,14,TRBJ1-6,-,TGTGCCAGCAGCATAGACGGATATAATTCACCCCTCCACTTT,CASSIDGYNSPLHF
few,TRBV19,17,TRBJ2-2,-,TGTGCCAGTAGGATACTCCCATTCGTGGGGGGCACCGGGGAGCTGTTTTTT,CASRILPFVGGTGELFF
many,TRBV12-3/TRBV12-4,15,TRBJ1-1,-,TGTGCCAGCAGTCGCTCACAGGGTATGGGCACTGAAGCTTTCTTT,CASSRSQGMGTEAFF
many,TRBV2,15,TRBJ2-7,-,TGTGCCAGCAGTGATCTCGAAGGGTCGTTCTACGAGCAGTACTTC,CASSDLEGSFYEQYF
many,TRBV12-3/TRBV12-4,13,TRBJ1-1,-,TGTGCCATCAGGCCATTCCGAGGGGCTGAAGCTTTCTTT,CAIRPFRGAEAFF
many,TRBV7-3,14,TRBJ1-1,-,TGTGCCAGCAGCTCCGGAGGGCCGGGGACTGAAGCTTTCTTT,CASSSGGPGTEAFF
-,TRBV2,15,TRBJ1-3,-,TGTGCCAGCACCCGGGACATTTCGTCTGGAAACACCATATATTTT,CASTRDISSGNTIYF
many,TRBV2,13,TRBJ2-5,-,TGTGCCAGCAGTGAAGCGTCCCGTGGGACCCAGTACTTC,CASSEASRGTQYF
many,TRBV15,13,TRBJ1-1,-,TGTGCCACCAGCAGACTAATGAACACTGAAGCTTTCTTT,CATSRLMNTEAFF
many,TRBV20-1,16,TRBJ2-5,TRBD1,TGCAGTGCTAGAGTATTAGGGACAGGGAGTCAAGAGACCCAGTACTTC,CSARVLGTGSQETQYF
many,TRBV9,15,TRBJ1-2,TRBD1,TGTGCCAGCAGCGTAGGACAGGGGGTCAACTATGGCTACACCTTC,CASSVGQGVNYGYTF
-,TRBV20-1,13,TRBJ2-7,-,TGCAGTGCTAGAGCAGGGGCTGCCTACGAGCAGTACTTC,CSARAGAAYEQYF
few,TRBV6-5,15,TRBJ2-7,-,TGTGCCAGCAGTCACTCAGGGGCCAAGAACTACGAGCAGTACTTC,CASSHSGAKNYEQYF
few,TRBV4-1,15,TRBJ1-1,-,TGCGCCAGCAGCGACAGACAGAGTTTGAACACTGAAGCTTTCTTT,CASSDRQSLNTEAFF
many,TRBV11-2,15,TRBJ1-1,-,TGTGCCAGCAGCTTATTTGGAGGACAGAGCACTGAAGCTTTCTTT,CASSLFGGQSTEAFF
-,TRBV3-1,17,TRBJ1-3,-,TGTGCCAGCAGCCAGCTGGGCCAAAGAGGCTCTGGAAACACCATATATTTT,CASSQLGQRGSGNTIYF
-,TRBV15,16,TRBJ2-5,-,TGTGCCACCAGCAGTGACAAGCTGTGGGGCCAAGAGACCCAGTACTTC,CATSSDKLWGQETQYF
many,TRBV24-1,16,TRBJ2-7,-,TGTGCCACCAGTGGAAAGGGCCTAATAATTACCTACGAGCAGTACTTC,CATSGKGLIITYEQYF
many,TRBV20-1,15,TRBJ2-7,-,TGCAGTGCTAGAATGACGACCGGGGGAACCTACGAGCAGTACTTC,CSARMTTGGTYEQYF
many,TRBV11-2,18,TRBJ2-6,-,TGTGCCAGCAGCTTGAGACAGGTGGAGTTTATGGGGGCCAACGTCCTGACTTTC,CASSLRQVEFMGANVLTF
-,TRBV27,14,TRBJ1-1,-,TGTGCCAGCAGTAGAAACAGGGAGGGAACTGAAGCTTTCTTT,CASSRNREGTEAFF
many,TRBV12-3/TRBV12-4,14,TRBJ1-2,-,TGTGCCAGCACCCCGGCCCGGCACTCCTATGGCTACACCTTC,CASTPARHSYGYTF
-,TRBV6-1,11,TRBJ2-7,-,TGTGCCAGCATCCGGTGGGGGGAGCAGTACTTC,CASIRWGEQYF
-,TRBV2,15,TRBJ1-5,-,TGTGCCAGCAGGGTTGAGGAGTATAGCAATCAGCCCCAGCATTTT,CASRVEEYSNQPQHF
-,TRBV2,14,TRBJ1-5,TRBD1,TGTGCCAGCAGTGAGGAGACAGGGGCCTTATCCCAGCATTTT,CASSEETGALSQHF
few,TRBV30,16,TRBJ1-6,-,TGTGCCTGGAGCCGTGACACTGTCACCTATAATTCACCCCTCCACTTT,CAWSRDTVTYNSPLHF
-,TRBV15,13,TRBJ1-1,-,TGTGCCACCCCGGGACGCCGGAACACTGAAGCTTTCTTT,CATPGRRNTEAFF
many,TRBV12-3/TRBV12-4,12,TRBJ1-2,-,TGTGCCAGCAGTATGAATAACTATGGCTACACCTTC,CASSMNNYGYTF
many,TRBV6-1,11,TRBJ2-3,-,TGTGCCAGCCCGGTGGGAGATACGCAGTATTTT,CASPVGDTQYF
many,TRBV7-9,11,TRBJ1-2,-,TGTGCCAGCAGCGCAGGGTATGGCTACACCTTC,CASSAGYGYTF
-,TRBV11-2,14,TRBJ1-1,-,TGTGCCAGCAGCCCGGGCCCCAGGGACACTGAAGCTTTCTTT,CASSPGPRDTEAFF
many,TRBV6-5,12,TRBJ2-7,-,TGTGCCAGCAGTACGCATACCTACGAGCAGTACTTC,CASSTHTYEQYF
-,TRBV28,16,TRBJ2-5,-,TGTGCCAGCAGTTTATGGGGTCGAGTTGGCCAAGAGACCCAGTACTTC,CASSLWGRVGQETQYF
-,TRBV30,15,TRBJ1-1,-,TGTGCCTGGAGTGACGAAGGGCTGGGCAACCCTGATGCTTTCTTT,CAWSDEGLGNPDAFF
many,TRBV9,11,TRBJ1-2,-,TGTGCCAGCAGGGGGGTAAACGGCTACACCTTC,CASRGVNGYTF
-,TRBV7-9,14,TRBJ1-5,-,TGTGCCAGCAGCTCCACAACAAGTTTTCAGCCCCAGCATTTT,CASSSTTSFQPQHF
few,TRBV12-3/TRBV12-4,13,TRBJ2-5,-,TGTGCCAGCAGGGTAGCGGAGACGGGGACCCAGTACTTC,CASRVAETGTQYF
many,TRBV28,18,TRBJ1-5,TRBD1,TGTGCCAGCAGTTTTGTCGGGACAGGGGGCTTTGGCAATCAGCCCCAGCATTTT,CASSFVGTGGFGNQPQHF
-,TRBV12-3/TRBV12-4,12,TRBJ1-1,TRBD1,TGTGCCAGCAGTTTAGACAGGGGGGTAGCTTTCTTT,CASSLDRGVAFF
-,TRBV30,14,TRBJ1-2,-,TGTGCCTGGAGTGCGGCAGTGAGCATCTATGGCTACACCTTC,CAWSAAVSIYGYTF
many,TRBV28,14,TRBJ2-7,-,TGTGCCAGCAGTTTGGGACACTCGACTTACGAGCAGTACTTC,CASSLGHSTYEQYF
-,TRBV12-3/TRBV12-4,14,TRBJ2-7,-,TGTGCCAGCAGTTTAGAGGTTCCTGGGGGTGAGCAGTACTTC,CASSLEVPGGEQYF
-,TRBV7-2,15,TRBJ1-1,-,TGTGCCAGCAGCGTTTTTCAGGGCGGTGACACTGAAGTTTTCTTT,CASSVFQGGDTEVFF
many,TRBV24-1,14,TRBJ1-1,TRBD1,TGTGCCACCAGTGATTCGGGACAGGGAAGTGAAGCTTTCTTT,CATSDSGQGSEAFF
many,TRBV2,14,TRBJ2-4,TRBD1,TGTGCCAGCAAAGGTCAGGGGGCTGAAAACATTCAGTACTTC,CASKGQGAENIQYF
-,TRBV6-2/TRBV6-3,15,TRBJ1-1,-,TGTGCCTCCTCCTCCGTCGCAAAGACTGAGACTGAAGCTTTCTTT,CASSSVAKTETEAFF
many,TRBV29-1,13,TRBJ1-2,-,TGCAGCGTTGAAGGGAACCAATACTATGGCTACACCTTC,CSVEGNQYYGYTF
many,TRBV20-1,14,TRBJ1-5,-,TGCAGTGCTGGAGGACAGACTCCCAATCAGCCCCAGCATTTT,CSAGGQTPNQPQHF